The rows below give T cell receptor beta chains drawn from one sample of a study of blood T cell repertoires in COVID-19. Generated by immunoSEQ multiplex PCR, the TCRdb table keeps only in-frame clones and is missing some. The table includes tens of thousands of clones, 88% detected once. Source material: peripheral blood. The source of these receptors is a man aged 45 to 65 with active COVID-19. The CDR3 runs from the conserved cysteine through the conserved F or W. Each record gives: D gene, J gene, clone size, CDR3 length, V gene, CDR3 DNA, CDR3 protein. A D gene is named only where the DNA matches it firmly. The size of a clone is reported for some rows only, either as once, few or many, or as a class for expanded clones.

D: NA; J: TRBJ2-2; size: NA; length: 14; V: TRBV19; DNA: TGTGCCAGTGCCTGGGGCGGAGTGGCCGGGGAGCTGTTTTTT; CDR3: CASAWGGVAGELFF
D: TRBD1; J: TRBJ1-6; size: NA; length: 15; V: TRBV7-3; DNA: TGTGCCAGCAGCTTAGTGGCAGGGGGAAATTCACCCCTCCACTTT; CDR3: CASSLVAGGNSPLHF
D: NA; J: TRBJ2-6; size: NA; length: 17; V: TRBV9; DNA: TGTGCCAGCAGCGTAGGGGCTTTTAGCTCTGGGGCCAACGTCCTGACTTTC; CDR3: CASSVGAFSSGANVLTF
D: NA; J: TRBJ2-6; size: once; length: 17; V: TRBV9; DNA: TGTGCCAGCAGCTCCCACGCCGTAGCCTCTGGGGCCAACGTCCTGACTTTC; CDR3: CASSSHAVASGANVLTF
D: NA; J: TRBJ2-3; size: NA; length: 14; V: TRBV7-3; DNA: TGTGCCAGCAGCTCCACCCCAGGGGCAGATACGCAGTATTTT; CDR3: CASSSTPGADTQYF
D: TRBD2; J: TRBJ2-1; size: NA; length: 19; V: TRBV4-1; DNA: TGCGCCAGCAGCCAAGAGGCTAGCGGGAGAGGGGGGCCCTACAATGAGCAGTTCTTC; CDR3: CASSQEASGRGGPYNEQFF
D: NA; J: TRBJ2-5; size: NA; length: 16; V: TRBV5-4; DNA: TGTGCCAGCAGCCTTCCGCTGACAGGACACCAAGAGACCCAGTACTTC; CDR3: CASSLPLTGHQETQYF
D: TRBD2; J: TRBJ2-7; size: NA; length: 16; V: TRBV6-6; DNA: TGTGCCAGCAGTTATGAAACTAGCGGAAGCAACTACGAGCAGTACTTC; CDR3: CASSYETSGSNYEQYF
D: NA; J: TRBJ1-2; size: NA; length: 12; V: TRBV7-6; DNA: TGTGCCAGCAGCTCCACAGGGAGCGGCTACACCTTC; CDR3: CASSSTGSGYTF
D: NA; J: TRBJ1-3; size: NA; length: 16; V: TRBV5-1; DNA: TGCGCCAGCAGCTTGGATGGGGGGGCAACTGGAAACACCATATATTTT; CDR3: CASSLDGGATGNTIYF
D: TRBD1; J: TRBJ2-5; size: NA; length: 16; V: TRBV24-1; DNA: TGTGCCACCAGTGAACGACGGACAGGGCATAGGGAGACCCAGTACTTC; CDR3: CATSERRTGHRETQYF
D: NA; J: TRBJ2-7; size: NA; length: 16; V: TRBV4-3; DNA: TGCGCCAGCAGCTCCTCAACGGGAGACGGCCTGGGGGAGCAGTACTTC; CDR3: CASSSSTGDGLGEQYF
D: NA; J: TRBJ1-3; size: NA; length: 15; V: TRBV9; DNA: TGTGCCAGCAGCGTAGGGACAGACTCTGGAAACACCATATATTTT; CDR3: CASSVGTDSGNTIYF
D: TRBD2; J: TRBJ2-1; size: NA; length: 16; V: TRBV24-1; DNA: TGTGCCACCAGTGAACAGGGACTAGCGGGGTACAATGAGCAGTTCTTC; CDR3: CATSEQGLAGYNEQFF
D: NA; J: TRBJ2-3; size: NA; length: 13; V: TRBV5-4; DNA: TGTGCCAGCAGTCCAGCAAGCGTCGATACGCAGTATTTT; CDR3: CASSPASVDTQYF
D: TRBD1; J: TRBJ1-2; size: NA; length: 14; V: TRBV6-5; DNA: TGTGCCAGCATGGGACAGGCTACTAACTATGGCTACACCTTC; CDR3: CASMGQATNYGYTF
D: NA; J: TRBJ2-7; size: NA; length: 14; V: TRBV5-1; DNA: TGCGCCAGCAGTCAGCGAGTCGGCGCCTACGAGCAGTACTTC; CDR3: CASSQRVGAYEQYF
D: TRBD2; J: TRBJ2-5; size: NA; length: 15; V: TRBV7-8; DNA: TGTGCCAGCAGCAAAAGCGGGGCAAGCGAAGAGACCCAGTACTTC; CDR3: CASSKSGASEETQYF
D: TRBD2; J: TRBJ2-7; size: NA; length: 16; V: TRBV4-2; DNA: TGTGCCAGCAGCCAAAGCGCTAGCGGGGCCTCCTACGAGCAGTACTTC; CDR3: CASSQSASGASYEQYF
D: NA; J: TRBJ2-2; size: NA; length: 17; V: TRBV6-2/TRBV6-3; DNA: TGTGCCAGCAGTTACCCGAAATGGGGAGATGGCACCGGGGAGCTGTTTTTT; CDR3: CASSYPKWGDGTGELFF
D: NA; J: TRBJ2-3; size: NA; length: 14; V: TRBV5-1; DNA: TGCGCCAGCAGCTTGAATAGCGAGGGAGATACGCAGTATTTT; CDR3: CASSLNSEGDTQYF
D: NA; J: TRBJ2-5; size: NA; length: 14; V: TRBV5-5; DNA: TGTGCCAGCAGCTTGACAGGGCCCCCAGAGACCCAGTACTTC; CDR3: CASSLTGPPETQYF
D: TRBD1; J: TRBJ2-2; size: NA; length: 16; V: TRBV4-1; DNA: TGCGCCAGCAGCCGCGGGACAGGGGAGAACACCGGGGAGCTGTTTTTT; CDR3: CASSRGTGENTGELFF
D: TRBD2; J: TRBJ2-7; size: NA; length: 15; V: TRBV9; DNA: TGTGCCAGCAGCGTAGGGAGCGGGAGCACCTACGAGCAGTACTTC; CDR3: CASSVGSGSTYEQYF
D: NA; J: TRBJ1-3; size: NA; length: 16; V: TRBV7-9; DNA: TGTGCCAGCAGCTTAATAACGGTGACTTATGGAAACACCATATATTTT; CDR3: CASSLITVTYGNTIYF
D: TRBD1; J: TRBJ2-3; size: once; length: 17; V: TRBV5-1; DNA: TGCGCCAGCAGCTCGCCGAACAGGGGGAAAAGGGCAGATACGCAGTATTTT; CDR3: CASSSPNRGKRADTQYF
D: NA; J: TRBJ1-2; size: NA; length: 17; V: TRBV21-1; DNA: TGTGCCAGCAGCGAAGCTGACAGGGCCAAAGCTAACTATGGCTACACCTTC; CDR3: CASSEADRAKANYGYTF
D: TRBD1; J: TRBJ2-2; size: NA; length: 15; V: TRBV3-1/TRBV3-2; DNA: TGTGCCAGCAGCCAGAACAGGGGCCGCGCCGGGGAGCTGTTTTTT; CDR3: CASSQNRGRAGELFF
D: NA; J: TRBJ2-7; size: few; length: 14; V: TRBV6-6; DNA: TGTGCCAGCAGTTACCTACTTTCGTCCTACGAGCAGTACTTC; CDR3: CASSYLLSSYEQYF
D: TRBD1; J: TRBJ2-1; size: NA; length: 16; V: TRBV9; DNA: TGTGCCAGCAGCGGCCGGACAGGGGGAAGAGGCTATGAGCAGTTCTTC; CDR3: CASSGRTGGRGYEQFF
D: TRBD2; J: TRBJ2-3; size: NA; length: 17; V: TRBV7-6; DNA: TGTGCCAGCAGCTTAGTTTGGGCTAGCGGGGGTACAGATACGCAGTATTTT; CDR3: CASSLVWASGGTDTQYF
D: NA; J: TRBJ1-5; size: NA; length: 13; V: TRBV11-2; DNA: TGTGCCAGCAGCTTAGGGACGGGGCAGCCCCAGCATTTT; CDR3: CASSLGTGQPQHF
D: NA; J: TRBJ1-4; size: NA; length: 16; V: TRBV15; DNA: TGTGCCACCAGCGGTACACGGGGGAGGTGGGGTGAAAAACTGTTTTTT; CDR3: CATSGTRGRWGEKLFF
D: TRBD1; J: TRBJ1-2; size: NA; length: 15; V: TRBV2; DNA: TGTGCCAGCAGCGCAAACGGACAGGGGAGGAATGGCTACACCTTC; CDR3: CASSANGQGRNGYTF
D: TRBD1; J: TRBJ1-1; size: NA; length: 14; V: TRBV19; DNA: TGTGCCAGTAGCCGGGGACAGTCTTTGGTTGAAGCTTTCTTT; CDR3: CASSRGQSLVEAFF
D: TRBD2; J: TRBJ2-1; size: NA; length: 15; V: TRBV27; DNA: TGTGCCAGCAGTTTACGGGGGGGCTTGGGGTGGGAGCAGTTCTTC; CDR3: CASSLRGGLGWEQFF
D: TRBD1; J: TRBJ1-1; size: NA; length: 18; V: TRBV5-1; DNA: TGCGCCAGCAGCCTTCCTGACAGGGCCTTAAGGGGGAACACTGAAGCTTTCTTT; CDR3: CASSLPDRALRGNTEAFF
D: TRBD2; J: TRBJ2-7; size: NA; length: 15; V: TRBV11-3; DNA: TGTGCCAGCAGTCTCGGGGGACTAGCGGAATACGAGCAGTACTTC; CDR3: CASSLGGLAEYEQYF
D: NA; J: TRBJ2-7; size: NA; length: 13; V: TRBV2; DNA: TGTGCCAGCGGCGCCCTGGACACCTACGAGCAGTACTTC; CDR3: CASGALDTYEQYF
D: TRBD2; J: TRBJ2-2; size: NA; length: 15; V: TRBV6-5; DNA: TGTGCCAGCAGGAAGCGGGGGGCCAACACCGGGGAGCTGTTTTTT; CDR3: CASRKRGANTGELFF
D: NA; J: TRBJ1-1; size: NA; length: 14; V: TRBV5-6; DNA: TGTGCCAGCAGCTTGGGGGACACCGGGACTGAAGCTTTCTTT; CDR3: CASSLGDTGTEAFF
D: TRBD2; J: TRBJ2-6; size: NA; length: 21; V: TRBV5-1; DNA: TGCGCCAGCAGCTTGGCAGGCCCACTAGCGGGAGGGGGCTCTGGGGCCAACGTCCTGACTTTC; CDR3: CASSLAGPLAGGGSGANVLTF
D: NA; J: TRBJ2-3; size: once; length: 12; V: TRBV4-1; DNA: TGCGCCAGCAGCCCCCTCGGACAGTCCCAGTATTTT; CDR3: CASSPLGQSQYF
D: TRBD1; J: TRBJ1-5; size: NA; length: 16; V: TRBV19; DNA: TGTGCCAGTAGCATAATGGACAGGCAAAGCAATCAGCCCCAGCATTTT; CDR3: CASSIMDRQSNQPQHF
D: NA; J: TRBJ1-5; size: NA; length: 14; V: TRBV25-1; DNA: TGTGCCAGCAGTGAACCGACTGGGAGTCAGCCCCAGCATTTT; CDR3: CASSEPTGSQPQHF